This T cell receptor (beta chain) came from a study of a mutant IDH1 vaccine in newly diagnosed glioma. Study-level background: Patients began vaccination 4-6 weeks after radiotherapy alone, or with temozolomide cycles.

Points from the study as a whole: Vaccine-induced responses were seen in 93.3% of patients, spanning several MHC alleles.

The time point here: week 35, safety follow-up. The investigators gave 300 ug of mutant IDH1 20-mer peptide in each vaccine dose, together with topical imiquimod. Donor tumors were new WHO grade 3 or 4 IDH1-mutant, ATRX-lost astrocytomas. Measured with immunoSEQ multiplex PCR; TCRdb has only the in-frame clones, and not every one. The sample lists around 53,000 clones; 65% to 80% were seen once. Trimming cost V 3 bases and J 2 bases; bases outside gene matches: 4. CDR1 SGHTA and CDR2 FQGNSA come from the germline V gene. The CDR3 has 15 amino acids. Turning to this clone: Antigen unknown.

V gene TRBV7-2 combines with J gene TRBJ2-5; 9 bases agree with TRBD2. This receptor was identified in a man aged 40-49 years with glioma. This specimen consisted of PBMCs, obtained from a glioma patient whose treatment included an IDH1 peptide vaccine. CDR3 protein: CASSFSGGGQETQYF. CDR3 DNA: TGTGCCAGCAGCTTTAGCGGGGGCGGACAAGAGACCCAGTACTTC.